This TCR beta chain originates from a study of shared clonotypes between healthy human individuals. Study results and caveats: Lower generation probabilities were found for non-shared clonotypes than for those shared by all four donors.

Libraries were prepared by immunoSEQ multiplex PCR; TCRdb keeps only in-frame clonotypes and omits some of them. This table holds some 2.4 million clones, 93% found once. For this clone: Its antigen remains unidentified.

The J segment lost 3 bases and the V segment lost 4 bases, leaving 8 bases of the junction unmatched. CDR3 length: 17 residues. Germline CDR1 is MNHEY and CDR2 is SMNVEV (reference sequence). Sequenced: naive CD4+ T cells from PBMCs. Subset here: CD45RA+ positively selected. The V call is TRBV27, the J call TRBJ2-1; 11 nucleotides align to TRBD2. The source is a young man in good health. Some clones in this sample may be carry-over from other donors' samples. The CDR3 nucleotides read TGTGCCAGCAGTTCCCAGCCCGGGACTAGCGGCTACAATGAGCAGTTCTTC. It yields the protein CASSSQPGTSGYNEQFF.